A selection of T cell receptor beta chains follows, all from one sample in a study of CD8 T cells in Susac syndrome. One entry per CDR3 protein results from TCRdb running MiXCR on the immunoSEQ multiplex PCR reads. The repertoire has 150,000 to 200,000 distinct CDR3 sequences, approximately 94% of them found once; the top ten carry about 0.095%. Source material: CD4+ T cells from PBMCs. The receptors stem from a human donor with multiple sclerosis. Each CDR3 is given with its conserved first and last residue. Each record gives: CDR3 protein, V gene, clone size. Clone size is not always given. Where it is, it says once, few, many or a class for expanded clones.

CDR3: CASSLDVGGAFF; V: TRBV4-2; size: .
CDR3: CSASSKGSGTF; V: TRBV20-1; size: .
CDR3: CASSLGFQGDTFF; V: TRBV11-2; size: .
CDR3: CASRGVDRAGYTF; V: TRBV27; size: .
CDR3: CATSDYTSNEQFF; V: TRBV24-1; size: .
CDR3: CASSFRDFTDTQYF; V: TRBV7-3; size: .
CDR3: CASSQDGAGEETQYF; V: TRBV4-2; size: .
CDR3: CASSTTSGKQFF; V: TRBV9; size: .
CDR3: CSARAGAGVYNEQFF; V: TRBV20-1; size: .
CDR3: CSARVSGADTQYF; V: TRBV20-1; size: .
CDR3: CASSGTRVLDYGYTF; V: TRBV5-4; size: .
CDR3: CASTKDLGDGETQYF; V: TRBV2; size: .
CDR3: CASSLGSSSYNEQFF; V: TRBV5-1; size: once
CDR3: CAWRQPATNEKLFF; V: TRBV30; size: .
CDR3: CASSFRDRELFF; V: TRBV7-8; size: .
CDR3: CSVESKGSTDTQYF; V: TRBV29-1; size: .
CDR3: CAWNEGNLDTQYF; V: TRBV30; size: .
CDR3: CSTAEGTEAFF; V: TRBV29-1; size: .
CDR3: CATSVGPADEQYF; V: TRBV24-1; size: .
CDR3: CASSLVIRAVRNYGYTF; V: TRBV7-8; size: once
CDR3: CASSLISGEVFF; V: TRBV7-9; size: once
CDR3: CASSYDVYEQYF; V: TRBV6-2/TRBV6-3; size: .
CDR3: CASSQGQSRNTEAFF; V: TRBV4-1; size: .
CDR3: CASSWTGGGNQPQHF; V: TRBV12-3/TRBV12-4; size: .
CDR3: CASSPTVAYSNQPQHF; V: TRBV28; size: .
CDR3: CSARVLGGETQYF; V: TRBV20-1; size: once
CDR3: CASRTEQGYNYGYTF; V: TRBV19; size: once
CDR3: CASSLGTGGDTYEQYF; V: TRBV7-9; size: .
CDR3: CSARGGGTISKLFF; V: TRBV20-1; size: .
CDR3: CASLRGDTEAFF; V: TRBV30; size: .
CDR3: CSAHRGSGEQFF; V: TRBV20-1; size: .
CDR3: CASSHQGGELGEKLFF; V: TRBV4-2; size: .
CDR3: CASSEQGNEQYF; V: TRBV28; size: once
CDR3: CASSQENRVGLAGRETQYF; V: TRBV4-2; size: .
CDR3: CSASGRFQETQYF; V: TRBV20-1; size: .
CDR3: CAWSASLGEQFF; V: TRBV30; size: .
CDR3: CASSYPGFRSYEQYF; V: TRBV28; size: .
CDR3: CSVEEGGQAFF; V: TRBV29-1; size: .
CDR3: CASSLARRETQYF; V: TRBV7-8; size: .
CDR3: CASSFRGTDTQYF; V: TRBV12-3/TRBV12-4; size: few
CDR3: CSVEDRVGETQYF; V: TRBV29-1; size: .
CDR3: CASSPTPDSGYTF; V: TRBV5-1; size: once
CDR3: CASVRDLAHGYTF; V: TRBV7-9; size: .
CDR3: CASSLPSGTGANVLTF; V: TRBV5-4; size: .
CDR3: CASSLPETGGEAFF; V: TRBV6-5; size: .
CDR3: CASSPQPGQGGAFF; V: TRBV18; size: once
CDR3: CASSRSQGFDQPQHF; V: TRBV4-2; size: .
CDR3: CSAPGQMENIQYF; V: TRBV20-1; size: .
CDR3: CASSLSGGQYF; V: TRBV5-8; size: once
CDR3: CASSLSGRGEAFF; V: TRBV7-9; size: .
CDR3: CASRLREDTEAFF; V: TRBV27; size: .
CDR3: CASSSTSWGETQYF; V: TRBV7-2; size: .